This record covers a single TCR beta chain. Its matching antigen is unknown. The CDR3 has 16 amino acids. Looked up from germline, CDR1 is MNHEY and CDR2 is SMNVEV (reference sequence). Trimming at V came to 7 bases and at J to 0 bases, leaving 11 bases not matched to a gene. Constant-segment-primed 5'RACE gave TCR alpha and TCR beta cDNA libraries with sample barcodes and UMIs. TCRdb reanalysed the 5' RACE reads using MiXCR and keeps one entry per CDR3 protein. The sample has 110,000 or so distinct CDR3 sequences, 20% to 25% seen once. These data originate in a study of T-cell memory formation after mild COVID-19. Study-wide results and caveats: CD4+ contracting clones lay mainly in CM and EM, CD8+ ones in EMRA. Balance between CD4 and CD8 was seen in clones contracting day 15 to 85, and a CD4+ lean was seen in later expanders.

The V gene is TRBV27, the J gene TRBJ1-1, with 7 nucleotides matching TRBD1. Sequences were obtained from PBMCs or a T cell subset sorted from them (not recorded which). This clonotype originated in a man aged 18 to 29 who had mild COVID-19 (a few samples of this study predate the infection). Cell type and time point are not known. CDR3 sequence (DNA): TGTGCCAGCAAAATTCTGGGGACAGCCATGAACACTGAAGCTTTCTTT. This translates into CASKILGTAMNTEAFF.